The TCR beta chain described here comes from a study of cytomegalovirus exposure and HLA in healthy donors. As for this clone: Its cognate antigen is unknown.

It was with 60 Vbeta and 13 Jbeta primers that the PCR ran. The method was immunoSEQ multiplex PCR; TCRdb's version includes in-frame clones alone and lacks a portion of them. The data contain approximately 160,000 clones, around 65% of them seen just once; the ten biggest clones take up 2.8%. General study results and limits: In presence/absence analyses, roughly uniform sequencing depth across donors was assumed. Highly shared sequence variants in one cluster were likely a sequencing artifact.

Germline loops: CDR1 SGDLS, CDR2 YYNGEE. V lost 1 base, J lost 5 bases, and 4 bases stayed unmatched. This CDR3 contains 14 residues. The source is a woman in her thirties or forties in good health and CMV-seropositive. The V gene is TRBV9, the J gene TRBJ2-7, with TRBD2 matching 9 bases. Sequenced: PBMCs. CDR3 sequence (DNA): TGTGCCAGCAGCGTACGCGGGAGGGGGAACGAGCAGTACTTC. This gives the protein CASSVRGRGNEQYF.